Listed below are T cell receptor beta chains from one sample, sequenced in a study of T cell responses to AZD1222 COVID-19 vaccine. Assay used: immunoSEQ multiplex PCR; TCRdb lists only in-frame clones, some missing. Of approximately 130,000 clones in the sample, approximately 91% are singletons; the top ten hold approximately 6%. The specimen comprised peripheral blood, sampled 28 days after the second AZD1222 dose. Source of these receptors: an adult who received the AZD1222 COVID-19 vaccine. Each CDR3 is given with its conserved first and last residue. The order of the fields is V gene, clone size, J gene, D gene, CDR3 protein, CDR3 DNA. The D gene is left open where the match is weak. Clone size appears in some rows only: once, few, many, or a class for an expanded clone.

>TRBV10-3|few|TRBJ1-1|.
CAIRARDNTEAFF
TGTGCCATCAGGGCCAGAGATAACACTGAAGCTTTCTTT
>TRBV6-5|.|TRBJ2-5|.
CASSYSNSAIQETQYF
TGTGCCAGCAGTTACTCGAATTCAGCCATCCAAGAGACCCAGTACTTC
>TRBV11-2|.|TRBJ2-1|TRBD2
CASSLVGTSASYNEQFF
TGTGCCAGCAGCTTAGTTGGGACTAGCGCCTCCTACAATGAGCAGTTCTTC
>TRBV16|.|TRBJ2-3|TRBD2
CASSQALLAGVDTQYF
TGTGCCAGCAGCCAAGCCCTCCTAGCGGGGGTAGATACGCAGTATTTT
>TRBV5-1|.|TRBJ2-3|TRBD2
CASSLARLAGADTQYF
TGCGCCAGCAGCTTGGCCAGACTAGCGGGGGCAGATACGCAGTATTTT
>TRBV4-1|.|TRBJ1-4|TRBD1
CASSPGQAYATNEKLFF
TGCGCCAGCAGTCCTGGACAGGCCTATGCAACTAATGAAAAACTGTTTTTT
>TRBV9|.|TRBJ2-7|.
CASSVDPGSYEQYF
TGTGCCAGCAGCGTAGATCCAGGCTCCTACGAGCAGTACTTC
>TRBV15|.|TRBJ1-6|TRBD1
CATSSGQGGGSPLHF
TGTGCCACCAGCAGCGGACAGGGGGGAGGATCACCCCTCCACTTT
>TRBV5-1|.|TRBJ2-3|.
CASSLEDSSTDTQYF
TGCGCCAGCAGCTTGGAAGACTCTAGCACAGATACGCAGTATTTT
>TRBV5-1|.|TRBJ2-4|TRBD1
CASSSGQGLIQYF
TGCGCCAGCAGCTCGGGACAGGGTTTGATTCAGTACTTC